The sequence of this TCR beta chain was determined in a study of shared clonotypes between healthy human individuals. Germline V gene lookup returns CDR1 LNHDA and CDR2 SQIVND (reference sequence). V lost 8 bases to trimming and J lost 9 bases, with 20 bases between them. The CDR3 is 15 amino acids. Only in-frame clones appear in the TCRdb table, and some are missing; sequencing was by immunoSEQ multiplex PCR. The sample records 2 million to 2.5 million clones, approximately 95% being singletons. Material for sequencing was naive CD4+ T cells sorted from blood. Noted subset: CD45RA+ positively selected. The source is a young man in good health. The rearrangement links TRBV19 to TRBJ1-6; tentatively, D is TRBD1 (5 bases). CDR3 in DNA: TGTGCCAGTCCGCCGGGACTGGGATGCGGTTCACCCCTCCACTTT. As protein: CASPPGLGCGSPLHF.